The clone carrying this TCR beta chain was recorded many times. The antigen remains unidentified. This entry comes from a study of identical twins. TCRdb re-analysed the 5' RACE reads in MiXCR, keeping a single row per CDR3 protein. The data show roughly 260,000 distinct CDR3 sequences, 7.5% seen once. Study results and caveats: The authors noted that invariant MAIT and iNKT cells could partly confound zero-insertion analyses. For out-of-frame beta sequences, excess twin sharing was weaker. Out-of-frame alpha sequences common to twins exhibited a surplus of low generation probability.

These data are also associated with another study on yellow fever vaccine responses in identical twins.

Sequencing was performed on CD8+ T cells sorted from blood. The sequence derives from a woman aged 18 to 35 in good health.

CDR3 nucleotide sequence: TGTGCCAGCAGCTTAGGGCCTGAGGTTGAGCAGTTCTTC. This gives the protein CASSLGPEVEQFF. This rearrangement joins TRBV7-9 to TRBJ2-1, with D unclear. With 1 base removed from V and 9 bases from J, the gap between germline ends came to 10 bases. The CDR3 is 13 residues long. Germline CDR1 is SEHNR and CDR2 is FQNEAQ (reference sequence).